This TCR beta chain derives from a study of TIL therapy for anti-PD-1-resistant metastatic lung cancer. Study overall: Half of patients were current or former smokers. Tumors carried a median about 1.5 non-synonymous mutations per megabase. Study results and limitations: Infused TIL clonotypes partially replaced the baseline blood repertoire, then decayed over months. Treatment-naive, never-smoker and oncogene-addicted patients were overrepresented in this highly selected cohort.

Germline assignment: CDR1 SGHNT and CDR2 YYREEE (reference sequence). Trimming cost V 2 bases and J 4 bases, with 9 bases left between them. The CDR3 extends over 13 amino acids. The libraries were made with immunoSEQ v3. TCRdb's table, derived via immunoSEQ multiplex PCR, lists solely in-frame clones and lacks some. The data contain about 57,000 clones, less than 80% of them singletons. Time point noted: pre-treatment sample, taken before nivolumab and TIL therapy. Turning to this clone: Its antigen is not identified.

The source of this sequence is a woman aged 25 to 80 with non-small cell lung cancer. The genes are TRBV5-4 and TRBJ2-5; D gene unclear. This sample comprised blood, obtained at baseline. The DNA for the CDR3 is TGTGCCAGCAGCTTCTTACCTGGAGAGACCCAGTACTTC. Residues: CASSFLPGETQYF.